Listed below are T cell receptor beta chains from one sample, sequenced in a study of blood T cell repertoires in COVID-19. Libraries were prepared by immunoSEQ multiplex PCR; TCRdb keeps only in-frame clonotypes and omits some of them. The sample yields about 150,000 clones, around four fifths seen once. Sequencing was done on a sample of peripheral blood. These receptors originate from an elderly woman with COVID-19, enrolled during active disease. Each CDR3 is given with its conserved first and last residue. The order of the fields is clone size, J gene, D gene, V gene, CDR3 protein, CDR3 DNA. A D gene is named only where the DNA matches it firmly. For some rows the clone size is stated as once, few or many, or as a class when expanded; others skip it.

clone_size: -; j_call: TRBJ1-2; d_call: -; v_call: TRBV19; cdr3_aa: CASSIGNNYGYTF; cdr3_nt: TGTGCCAGTAGCATCGGGAATAACTATGGCTACACCTTC
clone_size: -; j_call: TRBJ1-1; d_call: -; v_call: TRBV3-1/TRBV3-2; cdr3_aa: CASSHSGMNTEAFF; cdr3_nt: TGTGCCAGCAGCCATAGTGGTATGAACACTGAAGCTTTCTTT
clone_size: -; j_call: TRBJ2-1; d_call: TRBD2; v_call: TRBV9; cdr3_aa: CASSATGTSGGKNEQFF; cdr3_nt: TGTGCCAGCAGCGCGACCGGGACTAGCGGGGGAAAGAATGAGCAGTTCTTC
clone_size: -; j_call: TRBJ1-4; d_call: -; v_call: TRBV6-5; cdr3_aa: CASRGINEKLFF; cdr3_nt: TGTGCCAGCCGCGGGATAAATGAAAAACTGTTTTTT
clone_size: -; j_call: TRBJ2-1; d_call: -; v_call: TRBV19; cdr3_aa: CASRRRGESNEQFF; cdr3_nt: TGTGCCAGTAGGCGGAGGGGAGAGTCCAATGAGCAGTTCTTC
clone_size: -; j_call: TRBJ1-2; d_call: -; v_call: TRBV28; cdr3_aa: CASSFSPGRATGYTF; cdr3_nt: TGTGCCAGCAGTTTTTCCCCGGGCAGGGCCACTGGCTACACCTTC
clone_size: -; j_call: TRBJ2-5; d_call: TRBD2; v_call: TRBV5-1; cdr3_aa: CASSLLGAGVRETQYF; cdr3_nt: TGCGCCAGCAGCTTGTTAGGAGCGGGAGTTCGAGAGACCCAGTACTTC
clone_size: once; j_call: TRBJ1-1; d_call: -; v_call: TRBV5-5; cdr3_aa: CASSLSGGNTEAFF; cdr3_nt: TGTGCCAGCAGCCTAAGCGGGGGGAACACTGAAGCTTTCTTT
clone_size: -; j_call: TRBJ2-7; d_call: TRBD2; v_call: TRBV20-1; cdr3_aa: CSASLRVRAGVKEQYF; cdr3_nt: TGCAGTGCTAGTTTGAGGGTGAGAGCGGGAGTGAAAGAGCAGTACTTC
clone_size: -; j_call: TRBJ1-2; d_call: -; v_call: TRBV5-4; cdr3_aa: CASSLAGPDRRGYTF; cdr3_nt: TGTGCCAGCAGCTTGGCCGGGCCAGACCGGAGGGGCTACACCTTC
clone_size: -; j_call: TRBJ2-1; d_call: TRBD2; v_call: TRBV28; cdr3_aa: CASSRSGALYNEQFF; cdr3_nt: TGTGCCAGCAGCCGAAGCGGGGCCCTCTACAATGAGCAGTTCTTC
clone_size: -; j_call: TRBJ2-1; d_call: TRBD2; v_call: TRBV29-1; cdr3_aa: CSVEAPRLARTSYNEQFF; cdr3_nt: TGCAGCGTTGAAGCCCCCCGACTAGCGCGAACATCCTACAATGAGCAGTTCTTC
clone_size: once; j_call: TRBJ1-2; d_call: -; v_call: TRBV2; cdr3_aa: CASSEGGGYGYTF; cdr3_nt: TGTGCCAGCAGTGAAGGTGGGGGGTATGGCTACACCTTC
clone_size: few; j_call: TRBJ2-2; d_call: -; v_call: TRBV2; cdr3_aa: CASSEFEAGELFF; cdr3_nt: TGTGCCAGCAGTGAATTTGAGGCCGGGGAGCTGTTTTTT
clone_size: -; j_call: TRBJ2-2; d_call: TRBD1; v_call: TRBV3-1/TRBV3-2; cdr3_aa: CASGTGQNTGELFF; cdr3_nt: TGTGCCAGCGGGACAGGCCAGAACACCGGGGAGCTGTTTTTT
clone_size: -; j_call: TRBJ1-1; d_call: TRBD1; v_call: TRBV7-2; cdr3_aa: CASSKGQGPSTEAFF; cdr3_nt: TGTGCCAGCAGCAAAGGACAGGGACCGTCCACTGAAGCTTTCTTT
clone_size: -; j_call: TRBJ2-4; d_call: -; v_call: TRBV14; cdr3_aa: CASSQERGIQYF; cdr3_nt: TGTGCCAGCAGCCAAGAGCGGGGCATTCAGTACTTC
clone_size: few; j_call: TRBJ1-1; d_call: -; v_call: TRBV2; cdr3_aa: CASNREGNTEAFF; cdr3_nt: TGTGCCAGCAACCGGGAGGGGAACACTGAAGCTTTCTTT
clone_size: -; j_call: TRBJ1-2; d_call: -; v_call: TRBV3-1/TRBV3-2; cdr3_aa: CASTLRGQKYGYTF; cdr3_nt: TGTGCCAGCACCCTAAGAGGGCAGAAATATGGCTACACCTTC
clone_size: -; j_call: TRBJ1-3; d_call: -; v_call: TRBV5-1; cdr3_aa: CASSLGAGISGNTIYF; cdr3_nt: TGCGCCAGCAGCTTGGGGGCAGGGATCTCTGGAAACACCATATATTTT
clone_size: -; j_call: TRBJ1-1; d_call: TRBD1; v_call: TRBV6-1; cdr3_aa: CASSERRGQPREAFF; cdr3_nt: TGTGCCAGCAGTGAACGGCGGGGACAGCCTAGGGAAGCTTTCTTT
clone_size: -; j_call: TRBJ2-7; d_call: -; v_call: TRBV25-1; cdr3_aa: CASRDPRGSEQYF; cdr3_nt: TGTGCCAGCAGGGACCCCCGGGGTAGCGAGCAGTACTTC
clone_size: -; j_call: TRBJ1-3; d_call: -; v_call: TRBV6-5; cdr3_aa: CASSTVFSGNTIYF; cdr3_nt: TGTGCCAGCAGCACAGTTTTCTCTGGAAACACCATATATTTT
clone_size: -; j_call: TRBJ2-1; d_call: -; v_call: TRBV3-1/TRBV3-2; cdr3_aa: CASTGNNEQFF; cdr3_nt: TGTGCCAGCACAGGAAACAATGAGCAGTTCTTC
clone_size: many; j_call: TRBJ1-6; d_call: -; v_call: TRBV5-1; cdr3_aa: CASSLDSREFPSPLHF; cdr3_nt: TGCGCCAGCAGCTTGGATTCTCGGGAGTTTCCCTCACCCCTCCACTTT
clone_size: -; j_call: TRBJ2-1; d_call: TRBD2; v_call: TRBV7-9; cdr3_aa: CASSLTPGTSLGSYNEQFF; cdr3_nt: TGTGCCAGCAGCTTAACGCCCGGGACTAGCTTAGGTTCCTACAATGAGCAGTTCTTC
clone_size: once; j_call: TRBJ1-1; d_call: TRBD1; v_call: TRBV5-6; cdr3_aa: CASSLGTGSNEAFF; cdr3_nt: TGTGCCAGCAGCTTGGGGACAGGGTCCAATGAAGCTTTCTTT
clone_size: many; j_call: TRBJ1-1; d_call: -; v_call: TRBV19; cdr3_aa: CASRNGRGTEAFF; cdr3_nt: TGTGCCAGTAGGAACGGTAGGGGCACTGAAGCTTTCTTT
clone_size: -; j_call: TRBJ2-7; d_call: TRBD2; v_call: TRBV6-5; cdr3_aa: CASSLSGGYEQYF; cdr3_nt: TGTGCCAGCAGTCTAAGCGGGGGCTACGAGCAGTACTTC
clone_size: -; j_call: TRBJ1-2; d_call: -; v_call: TRBV5-1; cdr3_aa: CASSLDSWDMYGYTF; cdr3_nt: TGCGCCAGCAGCTTGGATTCCTGGGACATGTATGGCTACACCTTC
clone_size: -; j_call: TRBJ1-2; d_call: -; v_call: TRBV2; cdr3_aa: CASSGDISRGYTF; cdr3_nt: TGTGCCAGCAGCGGCGACATCTCTCGTGGCTACACCTTC
clone_size: -; j_call: TRBJ1-1; d_call: -; v_call: TRBV19; cdr3_aa: CASSIGGRVNTEAFF; cdr3_nt: TGTGCCAGTAGTATAGGGGGCAGGGTGAACACTGAAGCTTTCTTT
clone_size: -; j_call: TRBJ2-5; d_call: TRBD1; v_call: TRBV7-8; cdr3_aa: CASSSRQGAYQETQYF; cdr3_nt: TGTGCCAGCAGCTCGCGACAGGGGGCGTACCAAGAGACCCAGTACTTC
clone_size: -; j_call: TRBJ1-1; d_call: -; v_call: TRBV3-1/TRBV3-2; cdr3_aa: CASSQERQGEAFF; cdr3_nt: TGTGCCAGCAGCCAAGAAAGGCAGGGAGAAGCTTTCTTT
clone_size: -; j_call: TRBJ1-2; d_call: TRBD1; v_call: TRBV7-9; cdr3_aa: CASTRDSFNYGYTF; cdr3_nt: TGTGCCAGCACCCGGGACAGCTTTAACTATGGCTACACCTTC
clone_size: -; j_call: TRBJ2-1; d_call: -; v_call: TRBV9; cdr3_aa: CASSVDRATYNEQFF; cdr3_nt: TGTGCCAGCAGCGTAGACAGGGCCACCTACAATGAGCAGTTCTTC
clone_size: -; j_call: TRBJ2-3; d_call: -; v_call: TRBV5-4; cdr3_aa: CASSPESSTDTQYF; cdr3_nt: TGTGCCAGCTCGCCTGAGTCTAGCACAGATACGCAGTATTTT
clone_size: -; j_call: TRBJ1-2; d_call: -; v_call: TRBV15; cdr3_aa: CATSRQGNYGYTF; cdr3_nt: TGTGCCACCAGCAGACAGGGAAACTATGGCTACACCTTC
clone_size: -; j_call: TRBJ2-6; d_call: TRBD1; v_call: TRBV3-1/TRBV3-2; cdr3_aa: CASSQGDRVGGANVLTF; cdr3_nt: TGTGCCAGCAGCCAAGGGGACAGGGTCGGTGGGGCCAACGTCCTGACTTTC
clone_size: once; j_call: TRBJ2-7; d_call: -; v_call: TRBV6-5; cdr3_aa: CASSYLSSYEQYF; cdr3_nt: TGTGCCAGCAGTTACCTGAGCTCCTACGAGCAGTACTTC
clone_size: -; j_call: TRBJ1-4; d_call: TRBD1; v_call: TRBV28; cdr3_aa: CASTPGLGQPNEKLFF; cdr3_nt: TGTGCCAGCACACCAGGGTTGGGACAGCCTAATGAAAAACTGTTTTTT
clone_size: few; j_call: TRBJ1-1; d_call: -; v_call: TRBV3-1/TRBV3-2; cdr3_aa: CASSQYRREAFF; cdr3_nt: TGTGCCAGCAGCCAATATCGCAGAGAAGCTTTCTTT
clone_size: -; j_call: TRBJ2-1; d_call: TRBD2; v_call: TRBV6-5; cdr3_aa: CASSLASGVNEQFF; cdr3_nt: TGTGCCAGCAGTCTGGCTAGCGGGGTCAATGAGCAGTTCTTC
clone_size: -; j_call: TRBJ2-1; d_call: -; v_call: TRBV6-5; cdr3_aa: CASSSGPVQYNEQFF; cdr3_nt: TGTGCCAGCAGTTCAGGTCCTGTCCAGTACAATGAGCAGTTCTTC
clone_size: -; j_call: TRBJ2-1; d_call: TRBD2; v_call: TRBV5-4; cdr3_aa: CASSLEFLAGGEQFF; cdr3_nt: TGTGCCAGCAGCTTGGAATTCCTAGCGGGCGGAGAGCAGTTCTTC